This entry concerns a single T cell receptor (beta chain). Its target is not known. This sample is drawn from a study of T cell repertoires in ileal Crohn's disease. Overall study: Over 30% were active smokers at surgery; median disease duration was around 8 years. About half of patients got postoperative therapy: roughly 12 thiopurines, approximately 17 anti-TNF. M6 samples are neoterminal ileum biopsies from postoperative colonoscopy. Study-level findings and limits: Compared with non-smokers, active smokers at surgery showed more clonal expansions.

The protocol was immunoSEQ multiplex PCR, while the TCRdb copy is restricted to in-frame clones and leaves out a portion. The sample includes 13,000 or so clones, more than 80% of them seen just once. Regarding time point: neoterminal ileum biopsy at postoperative endoscopy, about 6 months after surgery. Germline CDR1 is GTSNPN and CDR2 is SVGIG (reference sequence). V was pared by 1 base and J by 7 bases, with 7 bases of the junction left unmatched. This CDR3 has 16 amino acids. The source of this sequence is an adult with Crohn's disease. Sequencing input: ileal tissue. The chain joins TRBV30 to TRBJ2-3; 14 nucleotides agree with TRBD2. CDR3 amino acids: CAWSGGTSGSVYTQYF. Here the CDR3 DNA reads TGTGCCTGGAGTGGCGGGACTAGCGGGAGTGTGTATACGCAGTATTTT.